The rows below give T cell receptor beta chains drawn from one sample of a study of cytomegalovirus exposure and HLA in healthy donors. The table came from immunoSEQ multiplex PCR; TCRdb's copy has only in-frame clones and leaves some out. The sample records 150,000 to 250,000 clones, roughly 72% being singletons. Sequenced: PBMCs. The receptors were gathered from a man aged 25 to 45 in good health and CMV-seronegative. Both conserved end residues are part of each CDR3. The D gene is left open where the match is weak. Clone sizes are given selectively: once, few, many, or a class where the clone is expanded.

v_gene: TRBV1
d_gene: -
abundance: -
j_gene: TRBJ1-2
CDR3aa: CTSSQDRDTYYGYTF
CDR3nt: TGCACCAGCAGCCAAGATCGCGACACATACTATGGCTACACCTTC

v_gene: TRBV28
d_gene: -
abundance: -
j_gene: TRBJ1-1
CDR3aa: CASSLGSLQSMNTEAFF
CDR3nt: TGTGCCAGCAGTTTAGGATCGCTACAGAGCATGAACACTGAAGCTTTCTTT

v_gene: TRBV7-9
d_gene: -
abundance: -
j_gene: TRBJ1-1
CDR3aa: CASSTPQEINTEAFF
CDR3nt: TGTGCCAGCAGCACACCACAGGAGATTAACACTGAAGCTTTCTTT

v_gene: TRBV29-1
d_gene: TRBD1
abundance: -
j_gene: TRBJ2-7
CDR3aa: CSVGQGAEQYF
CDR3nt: TGCAGCGTCGGACAGGGGGCCGAGCAGTACTTC

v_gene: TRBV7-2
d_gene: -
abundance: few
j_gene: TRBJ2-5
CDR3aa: CASSLDWAKTQYF
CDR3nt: TGTGCCAGCAGCTTAGATTGGGCGAAGACCCAGTACTTC

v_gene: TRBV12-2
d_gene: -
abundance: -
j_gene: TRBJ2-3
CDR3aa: CASRLAGVDTQYF
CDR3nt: TGTGCAAGTCGCTTAGCAGGGGTAGATACGCAGTATTTT

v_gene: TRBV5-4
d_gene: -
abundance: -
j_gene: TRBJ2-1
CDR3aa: CASSSQASGSYNEQFF
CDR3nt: TGTGCCAGCAGCTCCCAAGCGTCGGGCTCCTACAATGAGCAGTTCTTC

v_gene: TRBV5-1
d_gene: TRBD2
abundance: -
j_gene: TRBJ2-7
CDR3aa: CASSFPTTGGSYEQYF
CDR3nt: TGCGCCAGCAGCTTCCCAACTACGGGAGGCTCCTACGAGCAGTACTTC

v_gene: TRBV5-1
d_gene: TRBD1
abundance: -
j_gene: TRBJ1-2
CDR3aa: CASSLSRDSIYGYTF
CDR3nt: TGCGCCAGCAGCTTATCCCGGGACAGCATATATGGCTACACCTTC

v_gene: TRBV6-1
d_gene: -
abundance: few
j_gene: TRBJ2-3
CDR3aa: CASSRDGVDTDTQYF
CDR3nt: TGTGCCAGCAGTCGCGACGGAGTTGACACAGATACGCAGTATTTT

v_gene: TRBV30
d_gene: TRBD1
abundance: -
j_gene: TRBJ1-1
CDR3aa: CAWTRGTVAEAFF
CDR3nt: TGTGCCTGGACCAGGGGGACCGTGGCTGAAGCTTTCTTT

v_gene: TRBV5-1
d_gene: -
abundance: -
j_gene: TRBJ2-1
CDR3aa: CASSFQSYNEQFF
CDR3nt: TGCGCCAGCAGCTTTCAGTCCTACAATGAGCAGTTCTTC

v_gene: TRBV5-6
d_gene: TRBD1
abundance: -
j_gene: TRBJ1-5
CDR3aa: CASSKNRGIGAQPQHF
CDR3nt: TGTGCCAGCAGCAAAAACAGGGGAATCGGAGCGCAGCCCCAGCATTTT

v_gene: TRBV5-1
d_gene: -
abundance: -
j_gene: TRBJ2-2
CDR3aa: CASSGDSADGELFF
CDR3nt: TGCGCCAGCAGTGGGGACTCCGCAGACGGGGAGCTGTTTTTT

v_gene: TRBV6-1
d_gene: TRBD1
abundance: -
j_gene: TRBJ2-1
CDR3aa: CASSGTSGTGGGLNEQFF
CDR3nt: TGTGCCAGCAGTGGAACCTCCGGGACAGGGGGGGGGTTGAATGAGCAGTTCTTC

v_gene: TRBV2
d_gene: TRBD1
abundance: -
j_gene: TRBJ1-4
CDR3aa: CASRVKTGGEEKLFF
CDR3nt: TGTGCCAGCAGGGTAAAGACAGGGGGTGAGGAAAAACTGTTTTTT

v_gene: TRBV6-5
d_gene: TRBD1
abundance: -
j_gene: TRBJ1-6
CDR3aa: CASSYNQGGNSPLHF
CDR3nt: TGTGCCAGCAGTTACAATCAGGGGGGTAATTCACCCCTCCACTTT

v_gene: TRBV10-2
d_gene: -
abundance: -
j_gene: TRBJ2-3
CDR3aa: CASSVAELSLWWF
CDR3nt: TGCGCCAGCAGTGTTGCGGAGCTGTCCCTTTGGTGGTTT

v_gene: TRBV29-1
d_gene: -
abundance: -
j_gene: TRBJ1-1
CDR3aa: CSVEGPGASTTEAFF
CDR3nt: TGCAGCGTTGAAGGTCCAGGGGCGTCGACGACTGAAGCTTTCTTT

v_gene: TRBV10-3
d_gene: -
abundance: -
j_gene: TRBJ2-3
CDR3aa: CAIRSVSTDTQYF
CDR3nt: TGTGCCATCAGGAGCGTTAGTACAGATACGCAGTATTTT

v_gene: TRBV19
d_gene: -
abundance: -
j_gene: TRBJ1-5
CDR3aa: CASSDGKPRNQPQHF
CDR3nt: TGTGCCAGTAGTGACGGGAAACCCCGAAATCAGCCCCAGCATTTT

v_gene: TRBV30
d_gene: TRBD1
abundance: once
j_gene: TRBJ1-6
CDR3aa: CAWTLSDRVSPLHF
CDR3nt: TGTGCCTGGACCCTATCGGACAGGGTCTCACCCCTCCACTTT

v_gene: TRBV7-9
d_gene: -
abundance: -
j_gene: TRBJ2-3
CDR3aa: CASSRDTTDTQYF
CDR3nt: TGTGCCAGCAGTCGGGACACCACAGATACGCAGTATTTT

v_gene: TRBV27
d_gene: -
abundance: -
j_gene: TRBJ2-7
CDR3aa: CASSPAYEQYF
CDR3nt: TGTGCCAGCAGTCCAGCCTACGAGCAGTACTTC

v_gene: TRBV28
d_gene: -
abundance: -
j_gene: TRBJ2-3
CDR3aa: CASSLEGNRQYF
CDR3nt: TGTGCCAGCAGTTTGGAGGGGAATAGGCAGTATTTT

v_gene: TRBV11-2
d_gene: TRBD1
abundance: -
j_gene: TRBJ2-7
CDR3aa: CASSFERTDRGNREQYF
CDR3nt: TGTGCCAGCAGCTTTGAACGAACGGACAGGGGAAACCGCGAGCAGTACTTC

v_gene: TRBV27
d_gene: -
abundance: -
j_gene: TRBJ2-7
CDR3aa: CASSLLDTPEQYF
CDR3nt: TGTGCCAGCAGTTTATTGGACACTCCCGAGCAGTACTTC

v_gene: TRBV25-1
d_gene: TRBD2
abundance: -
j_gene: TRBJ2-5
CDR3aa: CASSAGGRGRGQETQYF
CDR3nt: TGTGCCAGCAGTGCGGGAGGTAGAGGGCGGGGGCAAGAGACCCAGTACTTC

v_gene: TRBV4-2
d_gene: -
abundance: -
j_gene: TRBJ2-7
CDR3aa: CASSQDESYLSGYEQYF
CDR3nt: TGTGCCAGCAGCCAAGATGAAAGTTACCTAAGTGGCTACGAGCAGTACTTC

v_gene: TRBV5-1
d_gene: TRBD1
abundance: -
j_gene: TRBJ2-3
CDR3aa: CASSQWTGGTDTQYF
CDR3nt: TGCGCCAGCAGCCAATGGACAGGGGGCACAGATACGCAGTATTTT

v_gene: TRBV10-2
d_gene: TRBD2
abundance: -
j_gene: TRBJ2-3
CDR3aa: CASSEPGTSGTDTQYF
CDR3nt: TGCGCCAGCAGTGAACCTGGGACTAGCGGGACAGATACGCAGTATTTT

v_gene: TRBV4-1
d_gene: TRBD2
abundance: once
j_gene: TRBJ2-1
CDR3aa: CASSQYSGSLEQFF
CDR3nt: TGCGCCAGCAGCCAATATAGCGGGAGTCTTGAGCAGTTCTTC

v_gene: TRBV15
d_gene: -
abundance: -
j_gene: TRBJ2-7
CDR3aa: CATSRVQTSSYEQYF
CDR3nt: TGTGCCACCAGCAGAGTACAGACAAGCTCCTACGAGCAGTACTTC

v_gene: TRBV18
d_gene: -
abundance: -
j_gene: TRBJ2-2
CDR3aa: CASSPLAPGETGELFF
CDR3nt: TGTGCCAGCTCACCACTAGCCCCCGGAGAAACCGGGGAGCTGTTTTTT

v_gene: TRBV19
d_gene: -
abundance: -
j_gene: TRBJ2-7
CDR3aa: CASRPRYGSYEQYF
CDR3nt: TGTGCCAGTAGACCCCGGTACGGTTCCTACGAGCAGTACTTC

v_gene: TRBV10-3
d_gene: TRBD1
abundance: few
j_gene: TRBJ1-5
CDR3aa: CAIRDRDSDNQPQHF
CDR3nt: TGTGCCATCAGAGATCGGGACAGTGACAATCAGCCCCAGCATTTT

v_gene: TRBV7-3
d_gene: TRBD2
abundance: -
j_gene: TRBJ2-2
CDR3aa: CASSLRPSGKYTGELFF
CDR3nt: TGTGCCAGCAGCTTAAGACCCAGCGGGAAGTACACCGGGGAGCTGTTTTTT

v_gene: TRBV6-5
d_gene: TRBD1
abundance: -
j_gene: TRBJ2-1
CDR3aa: CASSFYRTGDNEQFF
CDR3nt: TGTGCCAGCAGTTTCTATAGGACAGGGGACAATGAGCAGTTCTTC

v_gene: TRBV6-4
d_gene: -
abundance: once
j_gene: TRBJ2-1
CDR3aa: CASSASSYNEQFF
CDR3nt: TGTGCCAGCAGTGCTAGTTCCTACAATGAGCAGTTCTTC

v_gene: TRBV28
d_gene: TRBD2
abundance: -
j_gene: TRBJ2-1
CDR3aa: CASSLAGGPLNEQFF
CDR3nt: TGTGCCAGCAGTTTAGCGGGAGGGCCCCTAAATGAGCAGTTCTTC

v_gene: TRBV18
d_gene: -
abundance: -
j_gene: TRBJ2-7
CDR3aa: CASSPPSDSYEQYF
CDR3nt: TGTGCCAGCTCACCCCCAAGCGACTCCTACGAGCAGTACTTC

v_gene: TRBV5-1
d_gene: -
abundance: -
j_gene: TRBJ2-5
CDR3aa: CASSFMLRETQYF
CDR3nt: TGCGCCAGCAGCTTTATGCTCAGGGAGACCCAGTACTTC

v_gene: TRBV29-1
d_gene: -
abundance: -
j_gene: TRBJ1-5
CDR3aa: CSVEDGRGGSQPQHF
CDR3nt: TGCAGCGTTGAAGATGGACGGGGAGGGAGTCAGCCCCAGCATTTT

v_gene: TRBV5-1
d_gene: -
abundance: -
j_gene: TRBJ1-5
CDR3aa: CASSPGSNSNQPQHF
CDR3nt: TGCGCCAGCAGCCCCGGGAGTAATAGCAATCAGCCCCAGCATTTT

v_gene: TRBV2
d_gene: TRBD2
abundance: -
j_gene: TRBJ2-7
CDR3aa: CASSERSGGAYEQYF
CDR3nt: TGTGCCAGCAGTGAACGGAGCGGGGGGGCCTACGAGCAGTACTTC

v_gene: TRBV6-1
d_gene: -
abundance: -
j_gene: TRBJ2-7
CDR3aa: CASSDHYEQYF
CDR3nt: TGTGCCAGCAGTGATCACTACGAGCAGTACTTC

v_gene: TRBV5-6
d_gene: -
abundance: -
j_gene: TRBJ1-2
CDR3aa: CASSFGPPGNTF
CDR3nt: TGTGCCAGCAGCTTCGGTCCCCCAGGAAACACCTTC

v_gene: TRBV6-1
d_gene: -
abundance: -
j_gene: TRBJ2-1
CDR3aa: CASSELTPGLAYNEQFF
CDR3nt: TGTGCCAGCAGTGAACTGACCCCGGGACTCGCCTACAATGAGCAGTTCTTC

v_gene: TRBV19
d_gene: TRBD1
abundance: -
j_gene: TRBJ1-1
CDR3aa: CASSTTTRDRVRNTEAFF
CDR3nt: TGTGCCAGTAGCACTACCACCCGGGACAGGGTTCGGAACACTGAAGCTTTCTTT

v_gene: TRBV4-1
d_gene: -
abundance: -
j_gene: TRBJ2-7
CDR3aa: CASSSRGGEGRSYEQYF
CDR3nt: TGCGCCAGCAGCTCAAGGGGGGGAGAAGGACGTTCCTACGAGCAGTACTTC